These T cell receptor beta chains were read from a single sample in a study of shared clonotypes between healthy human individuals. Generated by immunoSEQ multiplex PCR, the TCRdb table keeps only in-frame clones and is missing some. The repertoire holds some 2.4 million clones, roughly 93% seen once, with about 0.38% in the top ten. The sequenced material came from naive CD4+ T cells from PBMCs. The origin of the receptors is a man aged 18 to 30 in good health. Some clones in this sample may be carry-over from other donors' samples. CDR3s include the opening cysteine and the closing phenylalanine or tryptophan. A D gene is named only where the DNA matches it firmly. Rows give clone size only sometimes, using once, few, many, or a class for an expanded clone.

TGTGCCAGCAGACTCGACAGCAAACCCGAAAAACTGTTTTTT CASRLDSKPEKLFF TRBV4-2 NA TRBJ1-4 NA
TGTGCCAGCAGTCCGACCGTCTACGAGCAGTACTTC CASSPTVYEQYF TRBV6-1 NA TRBJ2-7 NA
TGTGCCAGCAGTGAAGGCGGGGGGGCAGATACGCAGTATTTT CASSEGGGADTQYF TRBV2 TRBD2 TRBJ2-3 NA
TGTGCCAGCAGCTTGTGGCTCCTTTCCTACAATGAGCAGTTCTTC CASSLWLLSYNEQFF TRBV5-6 NA TRBJ2-1 NA
TGTGCCAGCAGCCAAGATCTGACAGGGGGCGCGCATTCACCCCTCCACTTT CASSQDLTGGAHSPLHF TRBV4-2 TRBD1 TRBJ1-6 NA
TGTGCCAGCAGCGTCGCGGCCAACTACAATGAGCAGTTCTTC CASSVAANYNEQFF TRBV9 NA TRBJ2-1 NA
TGTGCCAGCAGTTACTCAAGGGGGTGGAACTATGGCTACACCTTC CASSYSRGWNYGYTF TRBV6-5 NA TRBJ1-2 NA
TGCGCCAGCAGCTTGGTAAGCCTAGAGAGCACTGAAGCTTTCTTT CASSLVSLESTEAFF TRBV5-1 NA TRBJ1-1 NA
TGTGCCAGCAGCGTAACAGGGGCGAACACTGAAGCTTTCTTT CASSVTGANTEAFF TRBV9 TRBD1 TRBJ1-1 NA
TGTGCCATCAGTGAGTCGATAGCCGAAGCTTTCTTT CAISESIAEAFF TRBV10-3 NA TRBJ1-1 once
TGTGCCAGCAGCGTAGATCCAGGCGGGGTTGGGCAGTACTTC CASSVDPGGVGQYF TRBV9 NA TRBJ2-7 NA
TGTGCCAGCACCGTGGGGCCCAATCAGCCCCAGCATTTT CASTVGPNQPQHF TRBV28 NA TRBJ1-5 NA
TGCAGCGTTGACATACAGGGTACAGGGGAGACCCAGTACTTC CSVDIQGTGETQYF TRBV29-1 NA TRBJ2-5 NA
TGCGCCAGCAGCACCAGACAGGGGGATGGCTACACCTTC CASSTRQGDGYTF TRBV5-1 TRBD1 TRBJ1-2 once
TGCAGTGCTAGTCGGAGGCACGAGCAGTACTTC CSASRRHEQYF TRBV20-1 NA TRBJ2-7 NA
TGTGCCAGCACCTTACAGGGCGCGAACTATGGCTACACCTTC CASTLQGANYGYTF TRBV6-1 NA TRBJ1-2 once
TGCAGTGCCAATGACCCAGGAGGTCCGTACTTC CSANDPGGPYF TRBV20-1 NA TRBJ2-5 NA
TGTGCCAGTATCAGGGGGGTCGGAGAGACCCAGTACTTC CASIRGVGETQYF TRBV2 NA TRBJ2-5 NA
TGTGCCAGCAGCGTACGCCCGGGACTGAAGGAACAGTACTTC CASSVRPGLKEQYF TRBV9 NA TRBJ2-7 NA
TGTGCCAGCAGTTACTCGGGACGGGGAAACACCGGGGAGCTGTTTTTT CASSYSGRGNTGELFF TRBV6-5 NA TRBJ2-2 NA
TGTGCCAGCAGCACCCGGGACTTTAACACCGGGGAGCTGTTTTTT CASSTRDFNTGELFF TRBV2 NA TRBJ2-2 NA
TGCGCCAGCAGGCGTGACAGTGGAGGGGAGCAGTACTTC CASRRDSGGEQYF TRBV5-1 NA TRBJ2-7 NA
TGTGCCAGCAGCTTAGCAATCTTCTCCCTGGGGTATGGCTACACCTTC CASSLAIFSLGYGYTF TRBV7-8 NA TRBJ1-2 NA
TGCGCCAGCAGCCTTAGGGAGAGCACCGGGACTAGCGGGATCTATGAGCAGTTCTTC CASSLRESTGTSGIYEQFF TRBV5-1 TRBD2 TRBJ2-1 NA
TGCGCCAGCAGCTTATTAGCGGGAGAGGTTGAGCAGTTCTTC CASSLLAGEVEQFF TRBV5-1 TRBD2 TRBJ2-1 NA
TGCAGCGTAGAGAATGGCTACACCTTC CSVENGYTF TRBV29-1 NA TRBJ1-2 NA
TGTGCCAGCAGTTTGCGGACAGGGATCGGCTACACCTTC CASSLRTGIGYTF TRBV27 TRBD1 TRBJ1-2 NA
TGCAGCGTTGAGGGACCGAGTCCCTACGAGCAGTACTTC CSVEGPSPYEQYF TRBV29-1 NA TRBJ2-7 NA
TGCGCCAGCAGCCCGGGGCTAGGGTCCGCCAAAAACATTCAGTACTTC CASSPGLGSAKNIQYF TRBV5-1 NA TRBJ2-4 NA
TGCGCCAGCAGCGTATATAAGGGGACCCAGTACTTC CASSVYKGTQYF TRBV5-1 NA TRBJ2-5 NA
TGTGCCAGCAGCTTAGTCAGGGGTGCAGATACGCAGTATTTT CASSLVRGADTQYF TRBV7-7 NA TRBJ2-3 NA
TGTGCCAGCAGCCGGACAGGAACCTACAATGAGCAGTTCTTC CASSRTGTYNEQFF TRBV11-2 TRBD1 TRBJ2-1 NA
TGCGCCAGCAGCCAGGACAGGGGAATGGGGATCTACGAGCAGTACTTC CASSQDRGMGIYEQYF TRBV5-1 TRBD1 TRBJ2-7 NA
TGCGCCAGCAGCTCCCTAGACACCGGGGAGCTGTTTTTT CASSSLDTGELFF TRBV5-1 NA TRBJ2-2 NA
TGTGCCAGCAGTGATCCGGACGGTCGGGCTCAGCCCCAGCATTTT CASSDPDGRAQPQHF TRBV6-1 NA TRBJ1-5 once
TGTGCCAGCAGGGGGACTAGCGGGGGGAACTACGAGCAGTACTTC CASRGTSGGNYEQYF TRBV28 TRBD2 TRBJ2-7 NA
TGCGCCAGCAGCCGAGTTGGGGGCGGCACAGATACGCAGTATTTT CASSRVGGGTDTQYF TRBV5-1 NA TRBJ2-3 NA
TGTGCCAGCAGCTTAGCACTGAGCTCTCTACAGTACTTC CASSLALSSLQYF TRBV11-2 NA TRBJ2-7 NA
TGCGCCAGCAGCTTGGGGGTTAGCGGGAGCTCTGGAGAGACCCAGTACTTC CASSLGVSGSSGETQYF TRBV5-1 TRBD2 TRBJ2-5 NA
TGTGCCAGCGGGCCGGGAAGCCGCCTCTCCGAGCAGTACTTC CASGPGSRLSEQYF TRBV14 NA TRBJ2-7 NA
TGTGCCAGCAATGAGTACCGGGGCAATGAGCAGTTCTTC CASNEYRGNEQFF TRBV6-5 NA TRBJ2-1 NA
TGTGCCAGCAGCCAACTAGCGGGACGCTACGAGCAGTACTTC CASSQLAGRYEQYF TRBV7-9 TRBD2 TRBJ2-7 NA
TGTGCCAGCAGTGAAACCCGTGTTCTCTACAATGAGCAGTTCTTC CASSETRVLYNEQFF TRBV2 NA TRBJ2-1 NA
TGTGCCAGCAGCCGGGACAGGGGGCAAAATGAGCAGTTCTTC CASSRDRGQNEQFF TRBV6-5 TRBD1 TRBJ2-1 NA
TGTGCCAGCAGCTTAGGAGGGGGGACCAGCTCCTACAATGAGCAGTTCTTC CASSLGGGTSSYNEQFF TRBV7-3 NA TRBJ2-1 once
TGTGCCAGCAGCCGGACTAGCGGGGCAGGGGCCAAAAACATTCAGTACTTC CASSRTSGAGAKNIQYF TRBV7-9 TRBD2 TRBJ2-4 NA
TGCGCCAGCAGCTTGGCAGGCGAGAACACCGGGGAGCTGTTTTTT CASSLAGENTGELFF TRBV5-1 NA TRBJ2-2 NA
TGTGCCAGCATTGCTTCCGGGACAGGGTCTTCCGAGCAGTACTTC CASIASGTGSSEQYF TRBV6-5 TRBD1 TRBJ2-7 NA
TGTGCCAGCAGTTTATTTAGTACCCCGGGACAGGGGCGCGGGAGATGGTCATTTGAGCAGTTCTTC CASSLFSTPGQGRGRWSFEQFF TRBV27 TRBD1 TRBJ2-1 NA
TGTGCCAGCTCACCACCGTACGGGGGCGGACGCTACGAGCAGTACTTC CASSPPYGGGRYEQYF TRBV18 NA TRBJ2-7 once
TGTGCCAGCAGCTTAATGCCAGGGGGGCAAGAGACCCAGTACTTC CASSLMPGGQETQYF TRBV7-2 NA TRBJ2-5 NA